The TCR beta chain described here comes from a study of blood T cell repertoires in COVID-19. Whole-study context: Collection of acute and convalescent COVID-19 samples took place in the United States, Italy and Spain.

The J segment lost 1 base and the V segment lost 4 bases, leaving 11 bases of the junction unmatched. The CDR3 has 16 amino acids. CDR1 is SGHDT and CDR2 is YYEEEE in the germline V gene. Repertoires were generated with immunoSEQ multiplex PCR, while TCRdb's copy carries only in-frame clones and drops some. The repertoire consists of approximately 210,000 clones, with roughly 85% occurring once and the leading ten covering 3.6%. This TCR came from a woman of 80 years or more with acute or convalescent COVID-19. This sequence joins TRBV5-6 and TRBJ2-7; 7 nucleotides agree with TRBD2. Source material: peripheral blood. CDR3: CASSGGTGGKSYEQYF. CDR3 DNA sequence: TGTGCCAGCAGCGGAGGGACGGGAGGAAAGTCCTACGAGCAGTACTTC.